The clone carrying this T cell receptor (beta chain) was recorded many times. Its antigen is not known. These data belong to a study of blood T cells in healthy people across ages. General study findings and limits: Nothing was known about donor CMV status, and this possibly confounded expanded clonotype changes.

The sample, roughly 9.5 milliliters of peripheral blood, was drawn from each donor. The authors ran a second PCR of roughly 7 to 11 cycles using a sample-barcoded 5' primer and a J-beta primer mix. Each TCR beta cDNA got a 12-nucleotide random molecular identifier. TCRdb re-called the 5' RACE reads with MiXCR, one entry per CDR3 protein. Of approximately 1,000,000 distinct CDR3 sequences in the sample, roughly 45% were seen once. This CDR3 spans 11 amino acids. V lost 3 bases, J lost 2 bases, and 3 bases lay in between. In germline, CDR1 is SQVTM, CDR2 ANQGSEA. This clonotype was sampled from a woman aged 55 to 70 in good health. The sequencing sample was made of blood. The chain recombines TRBV29-1 with TRBJ2-3, with D uncertain. The CDR3 spells CSVDYTDTQYF. The CDR3 DNA reads TGCAGCGTTGACTACACAGATACGCAGTATTTT.